Listed below are T cell receptor beta chains from one sample, sequenced in a study of CD4 T cells in relation to SARS-CoV-2 and coronaviruses. For these TCRs, the target antigens are not known. Clones were read by immunoSEQ multiplex PCR, and TCRdb kept only the in-frame ones, dropping some. The sample shows about 16,000 clones, around four fifths of them seen only once. The specimen sequenced was CD4+ T cells from PBMCs, cultured in vitro. Every receptor here comes from a human donor in good health. The CDR3 runs from the conserved cysteine through the conserved F or W. The order of the fields is CDR3 protein, J gene, D gene, V gene. D genes are given only for firm matches.

cdr3_aa: CASSQTSGSSEQYF
j_call: TRBJ2-7
d_call: TRBD2
v_call: TRBV3-1/TRBV3-2

cdr3_aa: CASSPGYSYEQYF
j_call: TRBJ2-7
d_call: NA
v_call: TRBV3-1/TRBV3-2

cdr3_aa: CASSFTSYEQYF
j_call: TRBJ2-7
d_call: NA
v_call: TRBV13

cdr3_aa: CASSPGPKDEQFF
j_call: TRBJ2-1
d_call: NA
v_call: TRBV10-2

cdr3_aa: CASRGSGGRSYQPQHF
j_call: TRBJ1-5
d_call: NA
v_call: TRBV28

cdr3_aa: CAISESVRELYNEQFF
j_call: TRBJ2-1
d_call: TRBD2
v_call: TRBV10-3

cdr3_aa: CASSQDRKDTQYF
j_call: TRBJ2-3
d_call: NA
v_call: TRBV4-2

cdr3_aa: CAWSVLIGIGQPQHF
j_call: TRBJ1-5
d_call: NA
v_call: TRBV30

cdr3_aa: CAISDSGQLNTEAFF
j_call: TRBJ1-1
d_call: NA
v_call: TRBV10-3

cdr3_aa: CASSGGGLDNSPLHF
j_call: TRBJ1-6
d_call: NA
v_call: TRBV9

cdr3_aa: CAWSVRRAGNTIYF
j_call: TRBJ1-3
d_call: NA
v_call: TRBV30

cdr3_aa: CASSSGGAQEQFF
j_call: TRBJ2-1
d_call: TRBD2
v_call: TRBV7-3

cdr3_aa: CASSPKQGGFSGANVLTF
j_call: TRBJ2-6
d_call: NA
v_call: TRBV18

cdr3_aa: CASSLEADTYEQYF
j_call: TRBJ2-7
d_call: NA
v_call: TRBV5-4

cdr3_aa: CASSLGGAMNTEAFF
j_call: TRBJ1-1
d_call: NA
v_call: TRBV7-9

cdr3_aa: CAGDRVNTEAFF
j_call: TRBJ1-1
d_call: TRBD1
v_call: TRBV30

cdr3_aa: CSGAKLAGGNVIQYF
j_call: TRBJ2-4
d_call: TRBD2
v_call: TRBV29-1

cdr3_aa: CASSQDGTSGSYEQYF
j_call: TRBJ2-7
d_call: TRBD2
v_call: TRBV4-2

cdr3_aa: CASSLRFANTGELFF
j_call: TRBJ2-2
d_call: NA
v_call: TRBV2

cdr3_aa: CASTPGPQRSGELFF
j_call: TRBJ2-2
d_call: NA
v_call: TRBV19

cdr3_aa: CATSWTGGTDTQYF
j_call: TRBJ2-3
d_call: NA
v_call: TRBV15

cdr3_aa: CASSSSGQGAVGYTF
j_call: TRBJ1-2
d_call: TRBD1
v_call: TRBV5-1

cdr3_aa: CASSLRPSTYNEQFF
j_call: TRBJ2-1
d_call: NA
v_call: TRBV19

cdr3_aa: CASSWDRFGYTEAFF
j_call: TRBJ1-1
d_call: TRBD1
v_call: TRBV28

cdr3_aa: CASSPGTVNEKLFF
j_call: TRBJ1-4
d_call: TRBD1
v_call: TRBV18

cdr3_aa: CASSPTFGSSTDTQYF
j_call: TRBJ2-3
d_call: NA
v_call: TRBV13

cdr3_aa: CASSQDMVRTEAFF
j_call: TRBJ1-1
d_call: NA
v_call: TRBV14

cdr3_aa: CASSIGTGALGANVLTF
j_call: TRBJ2-6
d_call: TRBD1
v_call: TRBV19

cdr3_aa: CASSQISGGASYEQYF
j_call: TRBJ2-7
d_call: TRBD2
v_call: TRBV4-1

cdr3_aa: CASSPASGSLTGELFF
j_call: TRBJ2-2
d_call: TRBD2
v_call: TRBV7-3

cdr3_aa: CSASEGAGANVLTF
j_call: TRBJ2-6
d_call: NA
v_call: TRBV20-1

cdr3_aa: CASSSRDRVHEQYF
j_call: TRBJ2-7
d_call: TRBD1
v_call: TRBV2

cdr3_aa: CASSWGGRQTQYF
j_call: TRBJ2-5
d_call: TRBD2
v_call: TRBV12-3/TRBV12-4

cdr3_aa: CASSIGWLSNQPQHF
j_call: TRBJ1-5
d_call: NA
v_call: TRBV19

cdr3_aa: CASSPMGGTEAFF
j_call: TRBJ1-1
d_call: NA
v_call: TRBV3-1/TRBV3-2